The 18 T cell receptor beta chains below come from one sample, sequenced in a study of cytomegalovirus exposure and HLA in healthy donors. In the PCR, 60 Vbeta and 13 Jbeta primers were used. Clones were read by immunoSEQ multiplex PCR, and TCRdb kept only the in-frame ones, dropping some. Counted here are 120,000 or so clones, roughly 85% occurring once; the ten biggest clones make up more than 3.5%. Material for sequencing was PBMCs. The receptors derive from a woman aged 35 to 49 in good health and CMV-seropositive.

The gene calls are TRBV28 and TRBJ1-3; a possible D gene is TRBD1 (5 bases). There are 13 residues in the CDR3. With 6 bases removed from V and 6 bases from J, the gap between germline ends came to 12 bases. Germline loops: CDR1 MDHEN, CDR2 SYDVKM. The CDR3 DNA reads TGTGCCAGCAGGACCCAGGGTGTAAACACCATATATTTT. Amino acid sequence: CASRTQGVNTIYF.

The chain employs TRBV5-6 and TRBJ2-5, with D unresolved. V was trimmed by 0 bases and J by 4 bases, leaving 13 bases between them. CDR3 size: 15 residues. The germline gives CDR1 SGHDT, CDR2 YYEEEE. The CDR3 nucleotides read TGTGCCAGCAGCTTGGATCTGTCCCTTCCAGAGACCCAGTACTTC. Protein sequence: CASSLDLSLPETQYF. The entire variable domain, with the rest obtained from reference TRBV5-6 and TRBJ2-5, is as follows: DAGVTQSPTHLIKTRGQQVTLRCSPKSGHDTVSWYQQALGQGPQFIFQYYEEEERQRGNFPDRFSGHQFPNYSSELNVNALLLGDSALYLCASSLDLSLPETQYFGPGTRLLVL.

The rearrangement links TRBV7-2 to TRBJ2-1, with 9 bases lining up with TRBD2. The CDR3 runs to 15 residues. Germline V gives CDR1 SGHTA, CDR2 FQGNSA. V was pared by 4 bases and J by 4 bases, with 5 bases of the junction left unmatched. The CDR3 reads CASSSASGIYNEQFF. For the CDR3, the DNA is TGTGCCAGCAGCTCGGCTAGCGGGATTTACAATGAGCAGTTCTTC.

For the CDR3, the DNA is TGTGCCAGCTCACCCCCAGGGGCGGAGACCCAGTACTTC. It codes for CASSPPGAETQYF. V and J are TRBV18 and TRBJ2-5, with D maybe TRBD1 (6 bases). V was cut by 3 bases and J by 5 bases, with 10 bases left in between. This CDR3 has 13 residues. CDR1 is KGHSH, CDR2 LQKENI, per germline.

In DNA form, the CDR3 reads TGTGCCAGCAGCTTGGACGCAGGGGGCCTTCAGCCCCAGCATTTT. Translated: CASSLDAGGLQPQHF. The V call is TRBV5-8, the J call TRBJ1-5; TRBD1 aligns across 8 bases. Trimming cost V 0 bases and J 6 bases; bases outside gene matches: 5. The CDR3 consists of 15 residues. Germline V gives CDR1 SGHTS, CDR2 YDEGEE.

The genes are TRBV27 and TRBJ2-3; a possible D gene is TRBD1 (6 bases). Trimming took 8 bases from V and 8 from J, leaving 23 bases between them. CDR3 length: 15 amino acids. CDR1 is MNHEY and CDR2 is SMNVEV in the germline V gene (reference sequence). CDR3 sequence: CASCVAWGPRGTQYF. The CDR3 DNA reads TGTGCCAGCTGTGTGGCATGGGGGCCGAGAGGTACGCAGTATTTT.

The gene calls are TRBV10-2 and TRBJ2-2; D call uncertain. Germline V gene data show CDR1 as WSHSY and CDR2 as SAAADI. Trimming removed 8 bases from V and 5 bases from J, with 12 bases in between. The CDR3 loop spans 13 amino acids. The CDR3 loop reads CASRTPLTGELFF. CDR3 coding DNA: TGCGCCAGCCGAACTCCTTTGACCGGGGAGCTGTTTTTT.

This sequence joins TRBV9 and TRBJ2-7; 7 bases line up with TRBD1. This CDR3 spans 14 amino acids. The germline V gene has CDR1 SGDLS and CDR2 YYNGEE. The junction had 6 bases not matched to a gene; V was cut back by 3 bases and J by 3 bases. CDR3 region: CASSATGNFYEQYF. The CDR3, as DNA: TGTGCCAGCAGCGCGACAGGGAATTTCTACGAGCAGTACTTC.

The chain has TRBV7-2 and TRBJ2-7; 11 bases match TRBD2. Trimming took 1 base from V and 3 from J; bases not matched to a gene: 8. The CDR3 consists of 17 residues. CDR1 and CDR2 from the germline V gene are SGHTA and FQGNSA. The CDR3 here is CASSLEGGLAVHYEQYF. CDR3 DNA: TGTGCCAGCAGCTTAGAGGGGGGACTAGCGGTCCACTACGAGCAGTACTTC.

The rearrangement uses TRBV19 and TRBJ1-5; 9 bases are a match to TRBD1. The CDR3 is 14 amino acids. CDR1 is LNHDA and CDR2 is SQIVND in the germline V gene (reference sequence). The junction had 6 bases not matched to a gene; V was cut back by 5 bases and J by 7 bases. The CDR3 sequence is CASSSQGAEQPQHF. The CDR3 DNA reads as TGTGCCAGTAGTTCACAGGGGGCGGAGCAGCCCCAGCATTTT.

The chain combines TRBV28 with TRBJ2-2; 13 bases match TRBD2. The CDR3 consists of 17 residues. V shed 5 bases and J 4 bases; nucleotides not matched to a gene: 7. Per the germline V gene, CDR1 is MDHEN and CDR2 is SYDVKM. The CDR3 is CASSPLLAGGLTGELFF. CDR3 bases: TGTGCCAGCAGTCCACTACTAGCGGGAGGGCTCACCGGGGAGCTGTTTTTT.

CDR3 sequence reads: CASRKAPGQGQLGYTF. DNA for the CDR3: TGTGCCAGTCGGAAGGCGCCCGGACAGGGCCAGCTTGGCTACACCTTC. The chain recombines TRBV19 with TRBJ1-2; 8 bases line up with TRBD1. The germline gives CDR1 LNHDA, CDR2 SQIVND (reference sequence). The V segment lost 8 bases and the J segment 7 bases; nucleotides outside the gene matches: 18. This CDR3 contains 16 residues.

The rearrangement links TRBV7-9 to TRBJ1-4; maybe TRBD1 (5 bases). Germline V CDR1 and CDR2: SEHNR, FQNEAQ (reference sequence). Trimming removed 4 bases from V and 4 bases from J, with 13 bases in between. The CDR3 runs 15 residues. In nucleotides, the CDR3 is TGTGCCAGCAGCTGGGGGGTCGGAGATAATGAAAAACTGTTTTTT. Translation: CASSWGVGDNEKLFF.

V usage is TRBV7-6 and J usage is TRBJ2-5; D call uncertain. CDR3 length: 15 amino acids. The V end lost 5 bases, the J end lost 1 base, and 14 bases lay between the germline ends. Per the germline V gene, CDR1 is SGHVS and CDR2 is FNYEAQ. CDR3: CASSPRGATQETQYF. CDR3 coding DNA: TGTGCCAGCAGCCCGCGCGGCGCGACCCAAGAGACCCAGTACTTC. Together with reference TRBV7-6 and TRBJ2-5, the CDR3 gives the full variable domain: GAGVSQSPRYKVTKRGQDVALRCDPISGHVSLYWYRQALGQGPEFLTYFNYEAQQDKSGLPNDRFSAERPEGSISTLTIQRTEQRDSAMYRCASSPRGATQETQYFGPGTRLLVL.

This rearrangement joins TRBV5-4 to TRBJ2-7; 8 bases are shared with TRBD1. This CDR3 contains 14 residues. Per germline, CDR1 SGHNT and CDR2 YYREEE (reference sequence). Trimming cost V 1 base and J 5 bases; bases outside gene matches: 5. CDR3 DNA: TGTGCCAGCAGCTTGAGCCAGGGGGCAAACGAGCAGTACTTC. Protein sequence: CASSLSQGANEQYF.

The chain carries TRBV28 and TRBJ1-2; TRBD1 might be the D (6 bases). The CDR3 runs to 16 residues. Per the germline V gene, CDR1 is MDHEN and CDR2 is SYDVKM. V dropped 3 bases and J dropped 8 bases, with 22 bases sitting between them. CDR3 protein: CASSLLPGQQSEGYTF. CDR3 nucleotides: TGTGCCAGCAGTTTGCTTCCGGGACAACAGAGCGAGGGCTACACCTTC.

This clone has only a few counts. The rearrangement links TRBV7-9 to TRBJ2-7, with 8 nucleotides matching TRBD2. V was pared by 5 bases and J by 4 bases, with 7 bases of the junction left unmatched. CDR1 is SEHNR, CDR2 FQNEAQ, per germline (reference sequence). The length of the CDR3 is 14 residues. CDR3 protein: CASSPRTSHYEQYF. The CDR3 DNA is TGTGCCAGCAGCCCACGGACTAGCCATTACGAGCAGTACTTC.

This chain links TRBV7-9 with TRBJ2-2, with 10 bases that match TRBD2. J gave up 2 bases and V 1 base, and 1 base lay outside the gene matches. In germline, CDR1 is SEHNR, CDR2 FQNEAQ (reference sequence). This CDR3 comprises 16 residues. CDR3 in amino acids: CASSLGTSGNTGELFF. The CDR3 DNA follows: TGTGCCAGCAGCTTAGGGACTAGCGGAAACACCGGGGAGCTGTTTTTT.